The 9 T cell receptor beta chains listed next were all sequenced from one sample in a study of OX40 agonist ivuxolimab in advanced cancers. TCRdb's copy holds only in-frame clones and misses some; the assay was immunoSEQ multiplex PCR. The sample includes fewer than 100,000 clones, under 90% of them seen just once. The sample consisted of CD4+ or CD8+ T cells sorted from blood, taken in a trial of the OX40 agonist ivuxolimab. The receptors originated from an adult with an advanced solid tumor such as melanoma, head and neck, liver or kidney cancer.

The V gene is TRBV6-1, the J gene TRBJ1-4; D might be TRBD1 (5 bases). This CDR3 spans 17 amino acids. V shed 0 bases and J shed 5 bases, with 16 bases lying between them. Germline CDR1 is MNHNS and CDR2 is SASEGT. The CDR3 coding sequence is TGTGCCAGCAGTGAAGCAGTGCGGGCCAGGGAAAATGAAAAACTGTTTTTT. Protein sequence: CASSEAVRARENEKLFF.

The CDR3 here is CASRAQGRLGYGYTF. The CDR3 coding sequence is TGTGCCAGTAGGGCACAGGGTCGGTTGGGCTATGGCTACACCTTC. The chain recombines TRBV19 with TRBJ1-2, with D perhaps TRBD1 (6 bases). Deletions cut 6 bases from V and 4 bases from J, with 18 bases between. This CDR3 contains 15 residues. The germline V gene has CDR1 LNHDA and CDR2 SQIVND (reference sequence).

The rearrangement uses TRBV6-5 and TRBJ2-2; no firm D call. Between the trimmed V and J ends, which lost 6 bases and 6 bases, there was a span of 8 bases. The V gene's germline CDR1 is MNHEY and CDR2 SVGAGI. The CDR3 totals 12 residues. The CDR3 spells CASRWWAGELFF. Here the CDR3 DNA reads TGTGCCAGCAGGTGGTGGGCCGGGGAGCTGTTTTTT.

The chain links TRBV7-3 to TRBJ2-3; TRBD2 agrees at 9 bases. The V gene's germline CDR1 is SGHTA and CDR2 FQGTGA. The CDR3 totals 14 residues. Trimming took 5 bases from V and 4 from J; bases not matched to a gene: 4. The CDR3 DNA follows: TGTGCCAGCAGCCTTAGCGGGAGCTCAGATACGCAGTATTTT. The encoded protein is CASSLSGSSDTQYF.

This chain links TRBV6-5 with TRBJ2-2; a possible D gene is TRBD2 (6 bases). This CDR3 is built from 15 residues. The V end was cut by 2 bases, the J end by 7 bases, with 14 bases between. Germline CDR1 is MNHEY and CDR2 is SVGAGI. CDR3 region: CASSYVGGANGELFF. The CDR3 region has the DNA TGTGCCAGCAGTTACGTAGGAGGGGCAAACGGGGAGCTGTTTTTT.

The chain carries TRBV5-4 and TRBJ1-3; D is uncertain. CDR3 size: 14 residues. With 1 base removed from V and 4 bases from J, the gap between germline ends came to 9 bases. Per the germline V gene, CDR1 is SGHNT and CDR2 is YYREEE (reference sequence). CDR3 sequence reads: CASSLNPAGNTIYF. In nucleotides, the CDR3 is TGTGCCAGCAGCTTGAACCCTGCGGGAAACACCATATATTTT.

The chain employs TRBV7-2 and TRBJ1-4; D possibly corresponds to TRBD1 (6 bases). The CDR3 sequence is 16 residues long. V lost 5 bases and J lost 5, with 18 bases in between. Germline CDR1 reads SGHTA; CDR2 reads FQGNSA. CDR3 DNA sequence: TGTGCCAGCAGCCGAAGGATGACAGGTCCCAATGAAAAACTGTTTTTT. This codes for CASSRRMTGPNEKLFF.

The rearrangement uses TRBV19 and TRBJ1-6, with D hard to call. The CDR3 sequence is 14 residues long. In germline, CDR1 is LNHDA, CDR2 SQIVND (reference sequence). Trimming left V 2 bases short and J 7 bases short, with 9 bases between. The CDR3 coding sequence is TGTGCCAGTAGTATAAACAGAGAAAATTCACCCCTCCACTTT. Amino acids: CASSINRENSPLHF.

About this clone itself: At the DNA level, this CDR3 is encoded by other sequences in the same sample as well. V usage is TRBV6-5 and J usage is TRBJ2-3, with D unresolved. CDR3 length: 12 amino acids. V shed 0 bases and J shed 6 bases, with 4 bases lying between them. Germline lookup yields CDR1 MNHEY and CDR2 SVGAGI. The CDR3 region is CASSYSGDTQYF. In nucleotides, the CDR3 is TGTGCCAGCAGTTACTCCGGGGATACGCAGTATTTT.